These 28 T cell receptor beta chains share one sample of origin, sequenced in a study of a mutant IDH1 vaccine in newly diagnosed glioma. These receptors have no known antigen. Specified time point: week 23, last vaccination. The study gave 300 ug of mutant IDH1 20-mer peptide per vaccine dose, with topical imiquimod. Using immunoSEQ multiplex PCR, the repertoire was profiled, and TCRdb retains in-frame clones only, with some absent. The profile shows about 60,000 clones, around 87% of them singletons. The specimen was PBMCs, collected from a glioma patient whose treatment included an IDH1 peptide vaccine. These receptors came from a man in his forties with glioma.

The V call is TRBV7-9, the J call TRBJ1-4, with D unresolved. Deletions cut 5 bases from V and 4 bases from J, with 11 bases between. This CDR3 has 14 residues. Germline assignment: CDR1 SEHNR and CDR2 FQNEAQ (reference sequence). The DNA for the CDR3 is TGTGCCAGCAGCCCGGCCTCCCTTAATGAAAAACTGTTTTTT. It translates to CASSPASLNEKLFF.

V and J are TRBV6-1 and TRBJ2-3; D might be TRBD1 (6 bases). V lost 0 bases and J 4 bases, leaving 11 bases between the germline ends. The CDR3 runs 15 residues. The germline CDR1 and CDR2 sequences are MNHNS and SASEGT. CDR3 in DNA: TGTGCCAGCAGTGAAGCGGGGGCGCGGGCAGATACGCAGTATTTT. Translating it yields CASSEAGARADTQYF.

The chain carries TRBV7-9 and TRBJ2-3; D perhaps matches TRBD2 (5 bases). V was shortened by 5 bases and J by 0 bases, with 12 bases between the two germline ends. The CDR3 covers 15 residues. The germline V gene encodes CDR1 SEHNR and CDR2 FQNEAQ (reference sequence). The chain's CDR3 is CASSQDFSSTDTQYF. The CDR3 DNA follows: TGTGCCAGCAGCCAGGACTTCTCTAGCACAGATACGCAGTATTTT.

J is TRBJ2-7 and V is TRBV6-5, with TRBD2 matching over 9 bases. Germline trimming cut 0 bases from V and 7 bases from J; bases unmatched to any gene: 7. CDR1 MNHEY and CDR2 SVGAGI come from the germline V gene. The CDR3 spans 15 residues. CDR3 bases: TGTGCCAGCAGTTACTCGCTAGCGGGATTCGGTGAGCAGTACTTC. Protein sequence: CASSYSLAGFGEQYF.

This sequence joins TRBV6-5 and TRBJ2-7, with TRBD2 matching over 12 bases. CDR3 length equals 15 residues. J was trimmed by 5 bases and V by 4 bases; bases with no gene match: 6. Germline loops: CDR1 MNHEY, CDR2 SVGAGI. The CDR3 reads CASSSPTSGSDEQYF. The CDR3, as DNA: TGTGCCAGCAGTTCCCCGACTAGCGGGAGCGACGAGCAGTACTTC.

The CDR3 bases are TGTGCCAGCAGCCCCGGGGGTAGCGGGGGCTACGAGCAGTACTTC. Translation gives CASSPGGSGGYEQYF. This sequence joins TRBV6-1 and TRBJ2-7; 9 nucleotides align to TRBD2. The trim removed 6 bases at V and 3 bases at J, leaving 9 bases unmatched. There are 15 residues in the CDR3. CDR1 MNHNS and CDR2 SASEGT come from the germline V gene.

The chain is built from TRBV7-2 and TRBJ2-7; D ambiguous. CDR3 length: 11 amino acids. V lost 2 bases to trimming and J lost 8 bases, with 7 bases between them. Germline V lookup: CDR1 SGHTA, CDR2 FQGNSA. The CDR3 coding sequence is TGTGCCAGCAGCTTACTCGGAAAGCAGTACTTC. Amino acid sequence: CASSLLGKQYF.

This sequence joins TRBV19 and TRBJ1-5; D call uncertain. The germline V gene has CDR1 LNHDA and CDR2 SQIVND (reference sequence). There are 14 residues in the CDR3. Trimming stripped 10 bases from V and 4 bases from J, with 17 bases between. The DNA for the CDR3 is TGTGCCACCCAACGGACGGCCTTTAATCAGCCCCAGCATTTT. Its protein is CATQRTAFNQPQHF.

The chain employs TRBV29-1 and TRBJ2-2; a possible D gene is TRBD2 (5 bases). The CDR3 runs 12 residues. V shed 6 bases and J shed 1 base, with 6 bases lying between them. CDR1 and CDR2 (germline): SQVTM, ANQGSEA. The CDR3 spells CSVLGNTGELFF. CDR3 in DNA: TGCAGCGTACTAGGGAACACCGGGGAGCTGTTTTTT.

The chain joins TRBV10-3 to TRBJ2-5; D uncertain. The CDR3 is 13 residues long. V was trimmed by 1 base and J by 5 bases, leaving 8 bases between them. Germline loops: CDR1 ENHRY, CDR2 SYGVKD. CDR3 nucleotide sequence: TGTGCCATCAGTGAGTGGCTTGGGGAGACCCAGTACTTC. Protein product: CAISEWLGETQYF.

This chain uses TRBV13 with TRBJ1-2; TRBD1 matches 8 bases. The V segment lost 0 bases and the J segment 4 bases; nucleotides outside the gene matches: 10. CDR3 length: 17 amino acids. The germline CDR1 and CDR2 sequences are PRHDT and FYEKMQ (reference sequence). CDR3 amino acids: CASSLGRRGQGGYGYTF. As DNA, the CDR3 is TGTGCCAGCAGCTTAGGCCGAAGAGGACAGGGAGGCTATGGCTACACCTTC.

CDR3 sequence (DNA): TGTGCCAGCTCCCGGCGGCATTTCGATAGCAATCAGCCCCAGCATTTT. Translating it yields CASSRRHFDSNQPQHF. The chain combines TRBV18 with TRBJ1-5, with unresolved D. This CDR3 contains 16 residues. CDR1 and CDR2 from the germline V gene are KGHSH and LQKENI. Trimming took off 6 bases at V and 0 bases at J, with 15 bases between the two ends.

The chain employs TRBV20-1 and TRBJ1-2, with D unresolved. The ends were cut back, 7 bases at V and 2 bases at J, with 8 bases in the middle. The CDR3 runs 11 residues. Germline CDR1 and CDR2: DFQATT and SNEGSKA (reference sequence). The CDR3 DNA follows: TGCAGTGGCACAGAGAACTATGGCTACACCTTC. It specifies CSGTENYGYTF.

The chain links TRBV4-1 to TRBJ2-3; perhaps TRBD2 as D (5 bases). In germline, CDR1 is MGHRA, CDR2 YSYEKL. The CDR3 is 13 residues long. With 7 bases removed from V and 2 bases from J, the gap between germline ends came to 10 bases. Written as DNA, the CDR3 is TGCGCCAGCACGAGCGGACTCACAGATACGCAGTATTTT. Its protein is CASTSGLTDTQYF.

V gene TRBV19 combines with J gene TRBJ2-7, with 8 bases identical to TRBD2. The CDR3 is made up of 14 amino acids. Germline assignment: CDR1 LNHDA and CDR2 SQIVND (reference sequence). V was pared by 5 bases and J by 3 bases, with 6 bases of the junction left unmatched. CDR3 bases: TGTGCCAGTAGTCCCGCCGGGGGGGGCTACGAGCAGTACTTC. Amino acids: CASSPAGGGYEQYF.

This sequence joins TRBV4-1 and TRBJ2-1; 10 nucleotides align to TRBD2. This CDR3 comprises 16 residues. V shed 4 bases and J 4 bases; nucleotides not matched to a gene: 7. CDR1 is MGHRA and CDR2 is YSYEKL in the germline V gene. CDR3 sequence (DNA): TGCGCCAGCAGCCCGGCCGGACTAGCGGTTTACAATGAGCAGTTCTTC. This sequence encodes CASSPAGLAVYNEQFF.

This chain joins TRBV7-8 and TRBJ1-1; D call uncertain. V was cut by 4 bases and J by 2 bases, with 20 bases left in between. The CDR3 is 17 amino acids. Per the germline V gene, CDR1 is SGHVS and CDR2 is FQNEAQ. The CDR3 here is CASSYSGVGPDNTEAFF. CDR3 DNA sequence: TGTGCCAGCAGCTATAGCGGTGTTGGGCCGGATAACACTGAAGCTTTCTTT.

The chain joins TRBV4-1 to TRBJ2-2; no firm D call. The V gene's germline CDR1 is MGHRA and CDR2 YSYEKL. This CDR3 has 12 amino acids. V shed 3 bases and J shed 6 bases, with 5 bases lying between them. CDR3 nucleotide sequence: TGCGCCAGCAGCCACTCACCCGGGGAGCTGTTTTTT. It codes for CASSHSPGELFF.

The genes are TRBV29-1 and TRBJ2-7; 8 positions match TRBD2. Germline V lookup: CDR1 SQVTM, CDR2 ANQGSEA. V gave up 6 bases and J gave up 3 bases; unmatched junction bases: 7. The CDR3 is 13 amino acids. In nucleotides, the CDR3 is TGCAGCGTGCTGACTAGCGAGGTCTACGAGCAGTACTTC. Residues: CSVLTSEVYEQYF.

The gene calls are TRBV5-1 and TRBJ1-2; 8 bases line up with TRBD1. Trimming cost V 1 base and J 6 bases; bases outside gene matches: 5. The CDR3 is 14 residues long. Germline CDR1 is SGHRS and CDR2 is YFSETQ. CDR3 region: CASSLRDRSDGYTF. In nucleotides, the CDR3 is TGCGCCAGCAGCTTGCGGGACAGGAGCGATGGCTACACCTTC.

The CDR3 DNA reads TGTGCCAGCAGCGGAGGGGACAGGCTAATATATTTT. Its translation is CASSGGDRLIYF. This chain links TRBV7-6 with TRBJ1-3; TRBD1 matches 8 bases. This CDR3 region has 12 residues. Trimming removed 5 bases from V and 13 bases from J; junction bases left unmatched: 7. Looked up from germline, CDR1 is SGHVS and CDR2 is FNYEAQ.

This sequence joins TRBV15 and TRBJ1-1, with 11 bases matching TRBD1. The V segment lost 6 bases and the J segment 4 bases; nucleotides outside the gene matches: 4. Looked up from germline, CDR1 is LNHNV and CDR2 is YYDKDF (reference sequence). This CDR3 has 14 amino acids. The CDR3 DNA sequence: TGTGCCACCAGGGACAGGGGGCTGTTCACTGAAGCTTTCTTT. Its translation: CATRDRGLFTEAFF.

CDR3 DNA: TGTGCCAGCAGCTTGGATGGACAGGGAGGAAACATTCAGTACTTC. This sequence encodes CASSLDGQGGNIQYF. The J gene is TRBJ2-4, the V gene TRBV5-4, with 8 bases identical to TRBD1. With 0 bases clipped from V and 6 bases from J, the junction kept 5 bases outside the gene matches. The CDR3 extends over 15 amino acids. Looked up from germline, CDR1 is SGHNT and CDR2 is YYREEE (reference sequence).

V is TRBV19 and J is TRBJ2-4; the D gene is possibly TRBD2 (6 bases). The CDR3 is made up of 14 amino acids. CDR1 and CDR2 from the germline V gene are LNHDA and SQIVND (reference sequence). Between the trimmed V and J ends, which lost 5 bases and 7 bases, there was a span of 15 bases. The CDR3 loop reads CASSLSGTANIQYF. CDR3 DNA: TGTGCCAGTAGTCTTTCCGGGACTGCGAACATTCAGTACTTC.

The V gene is TRBV19, the J gene TRBJ2-5; D may be TRBD1 or TRBD2 (5 bases each). The CDR3 sequence is 12 residues long. The V gene lost 5 bases and the J gene lost 4 bases, with 8 bases spanning the gap. The germline CDR1 and CDR2 sequences are LNHDA and SQIVND (reference sequence). In nucleotides, the CDR3 is TGTGCCAGTAGTGTGGGACGAGAGACCCAGTACTTC. Translated, it gives CASSVGRETQYF.

V is TRBV29-1 and J is TRBJ2-3; TRBD1 matches 10 bases. V shed 3 bases, J shed 10 bases, and the junction held 13 bases outside the gene matches. Germline V lookup: CDR1 SQVTM, CDR2 ANQGSEA. There are 15 residues in the CDR3. The CDR3 nucleotides read TGCAGCGTTGAGTCCGGGACAGGGGAACGGGGTCCGCAGTATTTT. It encodes CSVESGTGERGPQYF.

The rearrangement uses TRBV5-1 and TRBJ2-2; the match to TRBD1 covers 8 bases. The J segment lost 8 bases and the V segment lost 0 bases, leaving 3 bases of the junction unmatched. Germline CDR1 SGHRS, CDR2 YFSETQ. This CDR3 region has 14 residues. CDR3 sequence: CASSLAGGLGELFF. The CDR3 nucleotides are TGCGCCAGCAGCTTGGCAGGGGGCTTGGGGGAGCTGTTTTTT.

The V and J genes are TRBV7-8 and TRBJ1-4, with D perhaps TRBD1 (6 bases). The CDR3 runs to 16 residues. CDR1 and CDR2 from the germline V gene are SGHVS and FQNEAQ. Trimming shortened V by 4 bases and J by 5 bases, and 17 bases separated the two germline ends. CDR3 sequence: CASSSRSGGQNEKLFF. CDR3 bases: TGTGCCAGCAGCTCCCGGTCGGGAGGACAGAATGAAAAACTGTTTTTT.